The rows below give T cell receptor beta chains drawn from one sample of a study of a mutant IDH1 vaccine in newly diagnosed glioma. The repertoire was sequenced with immunoSEQ multiplex PCR; TCRdb's copy has only in-frame clones and lacks some. The table lists 70,000 to 100,000 clones, approximately 80% of them singletons. The specimen comprised PBMCs, sampled from a glioma patient treated with radiotherapy, temozolomide or both. These receptors all come from a man in his forties or fifties with glioma. Some clones in this sample may be carry-over from other donors' samples. Both conserved end residues are part of each CDR3. Fields, in order: V gene, J gene, clone size, D gene, CDR3 DNA, CDR3 protein. The D gene is left open where the match is weak. A row's size may be missing; if present it is once, few, many or a size class.

TRBV7-9,TRBJ1-2,NA,NA,TGTGCCAGCAGCCCAGGCGGGCCCTATGGCTACACCTTC,CASSPGGPYGYTF
TRBV4-1,TRBJ2-1,NA,TRBD2,TGCGCCAGCAGCCAAGGGACTAGCCTGATCAATGAGCAGTTCTTC,CASSQGTSLINEQFF
TRBV4-2,TRBJ1-2,many,NA,TGTGCCAGCAGCCCAAAAACCTTGACGGGGGAATGGGGTGGCTACACCTTC,CASSPKTLTGEWGGYTF
TRBV4-1,TRBJ1-5,NA,TRBD1,TGCGCCAGCAGCCAAGGGCAGGGGGCGTATCAGCCCCAGCATTTT,CASSQGQGAYQPQHF
TRBV29-1,TRBJ1-1,NA,NA,TGCAGCGTTGAACGGTCCCTGGGGACTGAAGCTTTCTTT,CSVERSLGTEAFF
TRBV2,TRBJ2-1,once,NA,TGTGCCAGCGTGAGGGGGGGATACTACAATGAGCAGTTCTTC,CASVRGGYYNEQFF
TRBV4-1,TRBJ2-6,NA,NA,TGCGCCAGCAGCCAAGACAGAATAAGCTCTGGGGCCAACGTCCTGACTTTC,CASSQDRISSGANVLTF
TRBV5-5,TRBJ2-5,NA,TRBD2,TGTGCCAGCAGCTCCTGGCTAGCGGGGGTGGGAGAGACCCAGTACTTC,CASSSWLAGVGETQYF
TRBV9,TRBJ1-6,NA,TRBD1,TGTGCCAGCAGCGGGGCCAGGGGGGGATCCTATAATTCACCCCTCCACTTT,CASSGARGGSYNSPLHF
TRBV7-2,TRBJ2-5,medium-sized,NA,TGTGCCAGCAGCTTGGGCGGGGATCCTCAAGAGACCCAGTACTTC,CASSLGGDPQETQYF
TRBV6-1,TRBJ2-3,NA,NA,TGTGCCAGCAGTGAGGTCACAGATACGCAGTATTTT,CASSEVTDTQYF
TRBV10-3,TRBJ2-7,NA,NA,TGTGCCATCAGTGAGTCTAGGGTTGGTTTCCACGAGCAGTACTTC,CAISESRVGFHEQYF
TRBV4-1,TRBJ1-5,NA,TRBD1,TGCGCCAGCAGCCACCGGACAGGTGGAAATCAGCCCCAGCATTTT,CASSHRTGGNQPQHF
TRBV7-9,TRBJ2-7,NA,NA,TGTGCCAGCAGCAGGGCGGCGGGGCAAACCGAGCAGTACTTC,CASSRAAGQTEQYF
TRBV6-5,TRBJ1-6,NA,NA,TGTGCCAGCAGTTACTCGAAAAGGGGGAATGGTTCACCCCTCCACTTT,CASSYSKRGNGSPLHF
TRBV2,TRBJ1-5,NA,NA,TGTGCCAGCAGTGTAGGGGGGATGGGTAGCAATCAGCCCCAGCATTTT,CASSVGGMGSNQPQHF
TRBV6-9,TRBJ2-7,NA,NA,TGTGCCAGCATCGGCCGGTGGGCCTACGAGCAGTACTTC,CASIGRWAYEQYF
TRBV6-1,TRBJ1-2,NA,TRBD1,TGTGCCAGCGTGGGACAGGGATATGGCTACACCTTC,CASVGQGYGYTF
TRBV5-4,TRBJ1-6,NA,NA,TGTGCCAGCAGCTCCGGAGGGGGGACGGACACCCGGGTCGGTTCACCCCTCCACTTT,CASSSGGGTDTRVGSPLHF
TRBV2,TRBJ1-5,once,NA,TGTGCCAGCGGCGAGATGCGCAATCAGCCCCAGCATTTT,CASGEMRNQPQHF
TRBV5-1,TRBJ2-6,NA,NA,TGCGCCAGCGTGGAGGGTGGTGGGGCCAACGTCCTGACTTTC,CASVEGGGANVLTF
TRBV19,TRBJ1-2,once,NA,TGTGCCAGTAGCCTTCAGGGGACTAACTATGGCTACACCTTC,CASSLQGTNYGYTF
TRBV30,TRBJ1-4,few,NA,TGTGCCTGGAGTGTAGCGGGAGAACTGTTTTTT,CAWSVAGELFF
TRBV14,TRBJ2-5,NA,NA,TGTGCCAGCAGCCGCTATAAAGAGACCCAGTACTTC,CASSRYKETQYF
TRBV10-2,TRBJ1-5,NA,NA,TGCGCCAGCAGTGCTAGTGGGGTAAATCAGCCCCAGCATTTT,CASSASGVNQPQHF
TRBV4-3,TRBJ2-7,NA,NA,TGCGCCAGCAGCCAAGATAGACGTTTGTACTTC,CASSQDRRLYF
TRBV6-1,TRBJ1-5,NA,NA,TGTGCCAGCAGTGTATCGTCGGACGGCCTCCCCAATCAGCCCCAGCATTTT,CASSVSSDGLPNQPQHF
TRBV15,TRBJ1-2,NA,NA,TGTGCCACCAGCCGGGGGCCTCTTGGCCAGGACTACACCTTC,CATSRGPLGQDYTF
TRBV10-2,TRBJ2-7,NA,NA,TGCGCCAGCAGCCCCGAGTATTGGGGCGATCACTACGAGCAGTACTTC,CASSPEYWGDHYEQYF
TRBV2,TRBJ1-2,NA,NA,TGTGCCAGCAGTGATAGGCAGGGTCCCGGCTACACCTTC,CASSDRQGPGYTF
TRBV6-6,TRBJ2-7,NA,NA,TGTGCCAGCAGTTACGACCGCCCAGGGTTGGACGAGCAGTACTTC,CASSYDRPGLDEQYF
TRBV18,TRBJ2-7,NA,NA,TGTGCCAGCTCACCAGAAGGATTGACCTACGAGCAGTACTTC,CASSPEGLTYEQYF
TRBV6-5,TRBJ1-5,NA,TRBD1,TGTGCCAGCAGTGCGGACAGGGTGATACAGCCCCAGCATTTT,CASSADRVIQPQHF
TRBV2,TRBJ1-2,NA,NA,TGTGCCAGCAGTGAAGTGGGGCAGGGGAGAGGAGGCTACACCTTC,CASSEVGQGRGGYTF
TRBV7-9,TRBJ1-6,NA,NA,TGTGCCAGCAGCTTGGTTGAAGCACCCCTCCACTTT,CASSLVEAPLHF
TRBV30,TRBJ1-2,many,NA,TGTGCCTGGGCCGGGCAGGGGCTTTCAAACTATGGCTACACCTTC,CAWAGQGLSNYGYTF
TRBV10-1,TRBJ2-3,NA,TRBD2,TGCGCCAGCAGTGGGCTAGCGGGGGGGATAGATACGCAGTATTTT,CASSGLAGGIDTQYF
TRBV14,TRBJ1-1,NA,TRBD1,TGTGCCAGCAGCTCACAGGGGGACACTGAAGCTTTCTTT,CASSSQGDTEAFF
TRBV20-1,TRBJ1-1,few,NA,TGCAGTGCTAGCAGGGGCGCTGAAGCTTTCTTT,CSASRGAEAFF